This T cell receptor beta chain originates from a study of T cells after yellow fever vaccination. Study overall: The fractions with low cell numbers were processed using SMART-Seq v4 Ultra Low Input. Study observations and caveats: Sorted repertoires could include abundant contaminating clonotypes from bulk cells.

One entry per CDR3 protein results from TCRdb running MiXCR on the 5' RACE reads. The sample has a few hundred thousand distinct CDR3 sequences; roughly 4.3% are singletons. V was trimmed by 2 bases and J by 7 bases, leaving 15 bases between them. From germline, CDR1 is KGHSH and CDR2 LQKENI. The CDR3 sequence is 15 residues long. On this clonotype: The antigen is unknown.

The V gene is TRBV18, the J gene TRBJ1-5; tentatively, D is TRBD1 (5 bases). The sequencing here drew on PBMCs, taken 5 days after the yellow fever booster vaccination. This receptor was identified in a man aged 18 to 35 who received the YFV17D yellow fever vaccine. The CDR3 DNA follows: TGTGCCAGCTCACCAGGCGAGGGGAGCGGCCAGCCCCAGCATTTT. It codes for CASSPGEGSGQPQHF.